These T cell receptor beta chains were read from a single sample in a study of OX40 agonist ivuxolimab in advanced cancers. Only in-frame clones appear in the TCRdb table, and some are missing; sequencing was by immunoSEQ multiplex PCR. The data hold about 100,000 clones, with approximately 89% observed a single time. The sequencing used CD4+ or CD8+ T cells sorted from blood, collected in a trial of the OX40 agonist ivuxolimab. These TCRs come from an adult with an advanced solid tumor such as melanoma, head and neck, liver or kidney cancer. Each CDR3 is given with its conserved first and last residue.

>TRBV7-8|TRBJ1-4
CASSLAGVRGLTNEKLFF
>TRBV7-2|TRBJ1-4
CASSNDRATNEKLFF
>TRBV7-2|TRBJ2-5
CASSFVTGVETQYF
>TRBV7-9|TRBJ2-7
CASNFGQPYEQYF
>TRBV18|TRBJ2-1
CASSPAGTSGNEQFF
>TRBV7-9|TRBJ1-2
CASSLHRAGGYTF
>TRBV28|TRBJ1-3
CASSGLGPSGNTIYF
>TRBV28|TRBJ2-7
CASSPAGLADPYEQYF
>TRBV19|TRBJ1-1
CASSRGGYTEAFF
>TRBV10-3|TRBJ2-7
CATETSASSYEQYF
>TRBV13|TRBJ2-2
CASSLTSTGLVFF
>TRBV28|TRBJ1-2
CATYLQGFYGYTF
>TRBV18|TRBJ2-7
CASSPTSGEYEQYF
>TRBV5-1|TRBJ2-5
CASSLGSGWGETQYF
>TRBV30|TRBJ2-5
CAWSPRGLAKETQYF
>TRBV5-6|TRBJ2-5
CASSFASGETQYF
>TRBV7-2|TRBJ2-3
CASSLTGTSGTSTDTQYF
>TRBV11-2|TRBJ1-1
CASSPSPNTEAFF
>TRBV9|TRBJ2-1
CASSVVAGSHEQFF
>TRBV5-1|TRBJ2-7
CASSLRTGTSYEQYF
>TRBV28|TRBJ2-7
CASRFRGGSYEQYF
>TRBV5-8|TRBJ2-1
CASSLVFRVGEQFF
>TRBV11-2|TRBJ2-6
CASSTQGSGANVLTF
>TRBV20-1|TRBJ2-3
CSARKSDTQYF
>TRBV10-1|TRBJ2-3
CASSAVLSTDTQYF
>TRBV5-4|TRBJ2-3
CASSLRGSADTQYF
>TRBV7-2|TRBJ2-4
CASSLAASAAKNIQYF
>TRBV18|TRBJ2-2
CASSPGLAGWTGELFF
>TRBV5-4|TRBJ2-3
CASSLHGSDTQYF
>TRBV19|TRBJ1-4
CASSIYGQNEKLFF
>TRBV5-1|TRBJ2-1
CASSLEEREDEQFF
>TRBV7-3|TRBJ2-2
CASSSTDRVSTGELFF
>TRBV4-1|TRBJ2-1
CASSQPRGGTLYNEQFF
>TRBV4-1|TRBJ1-2
CASSQATGRPYGYTF
>TRBV2|TRBJ1-4
CASRTSTGMNEKLFF
>TRBV4-3|TRBJ2-6
CASSRRGRRGANVLTF
>TRBV5-4|TRBJ1-2
CASSLGGRVTYGYTF
>TRBV6-6|TRBJ2-6
CASGPGQAAGANVLTF
>TRBV5-4|TRBJ1-5
CASSLGGGNQPQHF
>TRBV28|TRBJ2-1
CASSGWDKSSYNEQFF
>TRBV5-8|TRBJ1-4
CASSRGETNEKLFF
>TRBV7-2|TRBJ1-3
CASSYGHSGNTIYF
>TRBV9|TRBJ2-1
CASSVGGTSGNNEQFF
>TRBV4-3|TRBJ2-6
CASSLDGTGESGANVLTF
>TRBV5-1|TRBJ1-2
CASSSGALYGYTF
>TRBV9|TRBJ2-5
CASSAGLAGQYQETQYF
>TRBV7-9|TRBJ2-1
CASSLVGLADNEQFF
>TRBV4-2|TRBJ2-5
CASSQGTGGPETQYF
>TRBV28|TRBJ1-3
CASLTQGNTIYF
>TRBV11-2|TRBJ2-2
CASSFYPATGELFF
>TRBV7-2|TRBJ2-7
CASSLEGRAGVGEQYF
>TRBV6-5|TRBJ2-1
CASSYGGRAGNEQFF
>TRBV5-8|TRBJ1-5
CASSLGRSNQPQHF
>TRBV19|TRBJ1-5
CASSHRGQAMTQHF
>TRBV27|TRBJ1-1
CASSLGTGISEAFF
>TRBV7-3|TRBJ2-3
CASSSGLAGVTDTQYF
>TRBV5-1|TRBJ2-2
CASSLRLTNTGELFF
>TRBV4-1|TRBJ2-2
CASGKTGNTGELFF
>TRBV10-1|TRBJ2-7
CASSEFQGAYEQYF